These 24 T cell receptor beta chains originate from one sample sequenced in a study of blood T cell repertoires in COVID-19. The assay was immunoSEQ multiplex PCR, and TCRdb's table has in-frame clones only and misses some. This sample carries over 120,000 clones, about 87% of them seen once, and the ten largest clones take over 9%. Sequenced input: PBMCs or T cells enriched from blood (not recorded which). These receptors were taken from a man in his 60s who had recovered from COVID-19.

This chain joins TRBV27 and TRBJ2-3; D may be TRBD1 (6 bases). Per the germline V gene, CDR1 is MNHEY and CDR2 is SMNVEV (reference sequence). The CDR3 extends over 14 amino acids. V gave up 4 bases and J gave up 4 bases, with 12 bases separating them. This CDR3 reads CASSYRVLADTQYF. The CDR3 DNA follows: TGTGCCAGCAGTTACAGGGTTCTCGCAGATACGCAGTATTTT.

The chain links TRBV12-3 or TRBV12-4 to TRBJ2-1; no clear D gene. CDR3 length equals 12 residues. Trimming took off 5 bases at V and 9 bases at J, with 11 bases between the two ends. CDR3: CASSLRYGEQFF. CDR3 DNA: TGTGCCAGCAGTCTACGGTACGGTGAGCAGTTCTTC.

The chain employs TRBV19 and TRBJ2-7; maybe TRBD2 (6 bases). The CDR3 is made up of 14 amino acids. V lost 2 bases and J 2 bases, leaving 10 bases between the germline ends. Germline assignment: CDR1 LNHDA and CDR2 SQIVND (reference sequence). In DNA form, the CDR3 reads TGTGCCAGTAGTATATCCACGGGGGCCTACGAGCAGTACTTC. This codes for CASSISTGAYEQYF.

This clone was counted only a few times. The V gene is TRBV20-1, the J gene TRBJ1-5; tentatively, D is TRBD1 (6 bases). Germline lookup yields CDR1 DFQATT and CDR2 SNEGSKA (reference sequence). V was shortened by 3 bases and J by 9 bases, with 15 bases between the two germline ends. This CDR3 comprises 13 residues. CDR3 bases: TGCAGTGCTAGTGTCCCGAGAGGGGGGCCCCAGCATTTT. This gives the protein CSASVPRGGPQHF.

The genes are TRBV19 and TRBJ2-1; possibly TRBD1 for D (6 bases). V was clipped by 6 bases and J by 9 bases, with 12 bases between them. The CDR3 is 12 residues long. Looked up from germline, CDR1 is LNHDA and CDR2 is SQIVND (reference sequence). The CDR3 is CASRTGSAEQFF. CDR3 coding DNA: TGTGCCAGTAGAACAGGGTCTGCTGAGCAGTTCTTC.

V gene TRBV7-2 combines with J gene TRBJ2-2; the match to TRBD2 covers 10 bases. V gave up 5 bases and J gave up 7 bases; unmatched junction bases: 7. The length of the CDR3 is 15 residues. The V gene's germline CDR1 is SGHTA and CDR2 FQGNSA. This CDR3 is CASSQVAGGVGELFF. CDR3 nucleotide sequence: TGTGCCAGCAGCCAAGTAGCGGGAGGAGTCGGGGAGCTGTTTTTT.

This chain's CDR3 is CASSPPRGVNSPLHF. The CDR3 nucleotides read TGTGCCAGCTCACCACCGCGGGGAGTGAATTCACCCCTCCACTTT. The gene calls are TRBV18 and TRBJ1-6; D remains unclear. V lost 0 bases and J lost 7, with 10 bases in between. This CDR3 has 15 amino acids. Germline V gene sequence: CDR1 KGHSH, CDR2 LQKENI.

This chain uses TRBV25-1 with TRBJ1-5; D gene uncertain. Germline loops: CDR1 MGHDK, CDR2 SYGVNS. CDR3 length: 12 amino acids. Trimming stripped 6 bases from V and 2 bases from J, with 5 bases between. The CDR3, as DNA: TGTGCCAGCAGCCGCGGCAATCAGCCCCAGCATTTT. It translates to CASSRGNQPQHF.

This chain's CDR3 is CASSFSIGAYEQYF. DNA for the CDR3: TGTGCCAGCAGCTTTTCAATAGGGGCATACGAGCAGTACTTC. The chain combines TRBV27 with TRBJ2-7; tentative D call: TRBD1 (5 bases). From germline, CDR1 is MNHEY and CDR2 SMNVEV (reference sequence). V was clipped by 6 bases and J by 4 bases, with 16 bases between them. This CDR3 is 14 amino acids long.

V and J are TRBV28 and TRBJ1-6; the D is unclear. Between the trimmed V and J ends, which lost 8 bases and 5 bases, there was a span of 16 bases. The V gene's germline CDR1 is MDHEN and CDR2 SYDVKM. This CDR3 region has 15 residues. CDR3 region: CASPPPTQHNSPLHF. The CDR3 bases are TGTGCCAGCCCTCCACCGACACAGCATAATTCACCCCTCCACTTT.

The V call is TRBV19, the J call TRBJ1-5; maybe TRBD1 (6 bases). CDR3 length equals 15 residues. The ends were cut back, 7 bases at V and 3 bases at J, with 16 bases in the middle. From germline, CDR1 is LNHDA and CDR2 SQIVND (reference sequence). CDR3: CASTLDRTYNQPQHF. CDR3 nucleotide sequence: TGTGCCAGTACCCTGGACAGAACTTACAATCAGCCCCAGCATTTT.

The chain joins TRBV5-5 to TRBJ1-2; D is uncertain. Germline V gene data show CDR1 as SGHKS and CDR2 as YYEKEE (reference sequence). The CDR3 covers 13 residues. V was trimmed by 0 bases and J by 5 bases, leaving 8 bases between them. The chain's CDR3 is CASSLVPGYGYTF. The CDR3 DNA reads as TGTGCCAGCAGCTTGGTACCGGGGTATGGCTACACCTTC.

The V gene is TRBV18, the J gene TRBJ2-7, with D possibly TRBD2 on 6 matching bases. The V gene's germline CDR1 is KGHSH and CDR2 LQKENI. This CDR3 is 14 amino acids long. V was pared by 5 bases and J by 4 bases, with 15 bases between. CDR3 protein: CASSEGDSIYEQYF. CDR3 coding DNA: TGTGCCAGCTCAGAAGGGGACTCAATTTACGAGCAGTACTTC.

This clone was counted a single time. The chain has TRBV30 and TRBJ2-2, with D unresolved. The CDR3 is 17 amino acids. V lost 2 bases and J lost 0, with 16 bases in between. Germline loops: CDR1 GTSNPN, CDR2 SVGIG (reference sequence). The CDR3 sequence: CAWSFIPPTANTGELFF. For the CDR3, the DNA is TGTGCCTGGAGTTTTATCCCCCCCACTGCGAACACCGGGGAGCTGTTTTTT.

The chain is built from TRBV28 and TRBJ2-3; 8 nucleotides match TRBD2. The CDR3 consists of 16 residues. CDR1 and CDR2 (germline): MDHEN, SYDVKM. V trimming: 0 bases; J trimming: 5 bases; junction bases outside the gene matches: 7. The CDR3 loop is CASSLWGGRSGDTQYF. In DNA, the CDR3 is TGTGCCAGCAGTTTATGGGGCGGGAGGTCTGGAGATACGCAGTATTTT.

V and J are TRBV5-1 and TRBJ1-5; 7 bases align to TRBD1. This CDR3 has 16 residues. Germline V gene sequence: CDR1 SGHRS, CDR2 YFSETQ. Trimming removed 5 bases from V and 1 base from J; junction bases left unmatched: 9. CDR3 in DNA: TGCGCCAGCAGTCCTACAGGGGTAGGCAGCAATCAGCCCCAGCATTTT. This gives the protein CASSPTGVGSNQPQHF.

The rearrangement uses TRBV18 and TRBJ1-2; TRBD1 agrees at 8 bases. CDR3 length: 18 amino acids. V shed 6 bases and J 1 base; nucleotides not matched to a gene: 16. Per germline, CDR1 KGHSH and CDR2 LQKENI. CDR3 DNA: TGTGCCAGCTCCCCCGTAGCCCGGACAGGGCGAAGTAACTATGGCTACACCTTC. This gives the protein CASSPVARTGRSNYGYTF.

This clone was picked up a small number of times. This chain links TRBV9 with TRBJ2-7; tentative D call: TRBD1 (6 bases). The germline CDR1 and CDR2 sequences are SGDLS and YYNGEE. V was clipped by 0 bases and J by 1 base, with 11 bases between them. This CDR3 comprises 15 residues. The CDR3 DNA sequence: TGTGCCAGCAGCGTAGGGACAGACCTTTCCTACGAGCAGTACTTC. Protein sequence: CASSVGTDLSYEQYF.

The chain carries TRBV3-1 (or the pseudogene TRBV3-2) and TRBJ2-7; the D is unclear. This CDR3 region has 15 residues. Germline values: CDR1 LGHDT, CDR2 YNNKEL (reference sequence). V dropped 0 bases and J dropped 3 bases, with 12 bases sitting between them. CDR3 region: CASSQDRVLHYEQYF. For the CDR3, the DNA is TGTGCCAGCAGCCAAGATCGCGTACTCCACTACGAGCAGTACTTC.

This chain connects TRBV28 to TRBJ1-1; 7 bases agree with TRBD1. The CDR3 has 16 amino acids. Looked up from germline, CDR1 is MDHEN and CDR2 is SYDVKM. Losses at the gene ends were 5 bases for V and 1 base for J; bases not matched to a gene: 10. CDR3 residues: CASSPRRWTGNTEAFF. CDR3 in DNA: TGTGCCAGCAGTCCTCGCCGGTGGACAGGGAACACTGAAGCTTTCTTT. Complete variable domain (other parts from reference TRBV28 and TRBJ1-1): DVKVTQSSRYLVKRTGEKVFLECVQDMDHENMFWYRQDPGLGLRLIYFSYDVKMKEKGDIPEGYSVSREKKERFSLILESASTNQTSMYLCASSPRRWTGNTEAFFGQGTRLTVV.

This clone was observed a single time. The rearrangement uses TRBV7-9 and TRBJ2-7, with TRBD2 matching over 7 bases. V was clipped by 2 bases and J by 0 bases; unmatched bases: 4. Germline loops: CDR1 SEHNR, CDR2 FQNEAQ (reference sequence). CDR3 size: 15 residues. In DNA, the CDR3 is TGTGCCAGCAGCTTACGCGGGGGTAGCTCCTACGAGCAGTACTTC. This gives the protein CASSLRGGSSYEQYF.

The chain recombines TRBV5-1 with TRBJ2-1; perhaps TRBD1 as D (6 bases). Trimming shortened V by 2 bases and J by 8 bases, and 14 bases separated the two germline ends. From germline, CDR1 is SGHRS and CDR2 YFSETQ. The CDR3 has 14 residues. DNA of the CDR3: TGCGCCAGCAGCTTCTTACAGGGTGATGATGAGCAGTTCTTC. Amino acids: CASSFLQGDDEQFF. Based on the CDR3 plus reference TRBV5-1 and TRBJ2-1, the full variable domain is KAGVTQTPRYLIKTRGQQVTLSCSPISGHRSVSWYQQTPGQGLQFLFEYFSETQRNKGNFPGRFSGRQFSNSRSEMNVSTLELGDSALYLCASSFLQGDDEQFFGPGTRLTVL.

The V and J genes are TRBV4-1 and TRBJ1-2; unclear D gene. This CDR3 spans 15 amino acids. V lost 1 base and J lost 4, with 13 bases in between. Germline V gene lookup returns CDR1 MGHRA and CDR2 YSYEKL. The CDR3 sequence is CASSQGNTEFYGYTF. In nucleotides, the CDR3 is TGCGCCAGCAGCCAAGGAAATACAGAATTCTATGGCTACACCTTC.

This chain connects TRBV28 to TRBJ1-2; 9 nucleotides align to TRBD1. V shed 7 bases, J shed 0 bases, and the junction held 9 bases outside the gene matches. CDR1 MDHEN and CDR2 SYDVKM come from the germline V gene. The CDR3 has 16 residues. The CDR3 DNA is TGTGCCAGCAAGATGACCGGGACAGGGTCTAACTATGGCTACACCTTC. Amino acid sequence: CASKMTGTGSNYGYTF.